Ten or more counts support the clone carrying this T cell receptor (beta chain). Antigen specificity is unknown. This entry comes from a study of read filtering for tumor transcriptome and immune sequencing. Turning to the study itself: Transcriptome libraries were built from DNase-treated RNA. IR-seq gave about 3.5 to 10.27 million TCR reads per sample; RNA-seq gave 85 to 1273. Study-wide results and limits: This fraction held mixed bone marrow immune cells after CD138-negative sorting.

The library was built from about 400 ng RNA with molecular barcoded adaptors for alpha/delta and beta/gamma chains. TCRdb re-derived calls from the reads in MiXCR, one entry per CDR3 protein. The table has approximately 61,000 distinct CDR3 sequences, 15% to 25% seen once. The CDR3 runs 13 residues. V was clipped by 4 bases and J by 6 bases, with 13 bases between them. The germline V gene has CDR1 SGHRS and CDR2 YFSETQ. The sample comprised a population of CD138-negative cells sorted from bone marrow. The receptor was derived from a donor aged 40 or older with multiple myeloma. V usage is TRBV5-1 and J usage is TRBJ2-5, with no clear D. In DNA, the CDR3 is TGCGCCAGCAGCATCCTCATGGGTCAGACCCAGTACTTC. It yields the protein CASSILMGQTQYF.